This T cell receptor (beta chain) originates from a study of a mutant IDH1 vaccine in newly diagnosed glioma. Note on this clone: No antigen is known for it.

V dropped 4 bases and J dropped 3 bases, with 13 bases sitting between them. This CDR3 is built from 14 residues. Germline V gene lookup returns CDR1 SGHTS and CDR2 YDEGEE. TCRdb's table, derived via immunoSEQ multiplex PCR, lists solely in-frame clones and lacks some. The sample has tens of thousands of clones, around 74% seen once. The time point here: week 23, last vaccination. The study gave 300 ug of mutant IDH1 20-mer peptide per vaccine dose, with topical imiquimod. The material was PBMCs, obtained from a glioma patient whose treatment included an IDH1 peptide vaccine. The clonotype originates from a man aged 50 or older with glioma. The genes are TRBV5-8 and TRBJ1-1; no firm D call. The CDR3 reads CASSVGQVDTEAFF. CDR3 in DNA: TGTGCCAGCAGCGTGGGCCAGGTGGACACTGAAGCTTTCTTT.